These 5 T cell receptor beta chains originate from one sample sequenced in a study of blood T cell repertoires in COVID-19. Assay: immunoSEQ multiplex PCR; the TCRdb copy retains only in-frame clones and omits some. The sample has about 270,000 clones, roughly 90% seen once. Sequencing was performed on PBMCs or T cells enriched from blood (not recorded which). All receptors come from a man aged 40-49 years who had been exposed to COVID-19.

The J gene is TRBJ1-5, the V gene TRBV6-5; D gene ambiguous. This CDR3 contains 13 residues. From germline, CDR1 is MNHEY and CDR2 SVGAGI. The V gene lost 6 bases and the J gene lost 11 bases, with 17 bases spanning the gap. CDR3 sequence reads: CASRPLPEGSQHF. The CDR3 region has the DNA TGTGCCAGCAGGCCCCTCCCCGAGGGATCCCAGCATTTT.

The chain's CDR3 is CASSPVAQGTYEQYF. CDR3 sequence (DNA): TGTGCCAGCAGCCCGGTGGCACAGGGGACTTACGAGCAGTACTTC. The chain carries TRBV5-6 and TRBJ2-7; maybe TRBD1 (7 bases). The germline V gene encodes CDR1 SGHDT and CDR2 YYEEEE. Deletions cut 4 bases from V and 4 bases from J, with 18 bases between. The CDR3 is made up of 15 amino acids.

This chain connects TRBV30 to TRBJ1-1; a possible D gene is TRBD1 (6 bases). V was shortened by 0 bases and J by 6 bases, with 26 bases between the two germline ends. CDR3 length equals 18 residues. Per the germline V gene, CDR1 is GTSNPN and CDR2 is SVGIG (reference sequence). The CDR3 sequence is CAWSVGLNYIGQIAEAFF. DNA for the CDR3: TGTGCCTGGAGTGTCGGATTGAATTACATCGGACAGATTGCTGAAGCTTTCTTT.

The chain is built from TRBV5-1 and TRBJ2-7; 9 bases line up with TRBD1. The trim removed 3 bases at V and 1 base at J, leaving 17 bases unmatched. Germline V gene lookup returns CDR1 SGHRS and CDR2 YFSETQ. The CDR3 sequence is 19 residues long. The CDR3 sequence: CASSSWGQGGTWGSYEQYF. CDR3 DNA sequence: TGCGCCAGCAGCTCGTGGGGACAGGGAGGAACGTGGGGTTCCTACGAGCAGTACTTC.

V is TRBV11-2 and J is TRBJ1-1; 7 bases fit TRBD1. The CDR3 is made up of 15 amino acids. Germline-derived CDR1 and CDR2 are SGHAT and FQNNGV. V was pared by 4 bases and J by 11 bases, with 16 bases of the junction left unmatched. The CDR3 here is CASSSLRGGYRWAFF. The CDR3, as DNA: TGTGCCAGCAGCTCCCTCCGAGGGGGCTACCGGTGGGCTTTCTTT.